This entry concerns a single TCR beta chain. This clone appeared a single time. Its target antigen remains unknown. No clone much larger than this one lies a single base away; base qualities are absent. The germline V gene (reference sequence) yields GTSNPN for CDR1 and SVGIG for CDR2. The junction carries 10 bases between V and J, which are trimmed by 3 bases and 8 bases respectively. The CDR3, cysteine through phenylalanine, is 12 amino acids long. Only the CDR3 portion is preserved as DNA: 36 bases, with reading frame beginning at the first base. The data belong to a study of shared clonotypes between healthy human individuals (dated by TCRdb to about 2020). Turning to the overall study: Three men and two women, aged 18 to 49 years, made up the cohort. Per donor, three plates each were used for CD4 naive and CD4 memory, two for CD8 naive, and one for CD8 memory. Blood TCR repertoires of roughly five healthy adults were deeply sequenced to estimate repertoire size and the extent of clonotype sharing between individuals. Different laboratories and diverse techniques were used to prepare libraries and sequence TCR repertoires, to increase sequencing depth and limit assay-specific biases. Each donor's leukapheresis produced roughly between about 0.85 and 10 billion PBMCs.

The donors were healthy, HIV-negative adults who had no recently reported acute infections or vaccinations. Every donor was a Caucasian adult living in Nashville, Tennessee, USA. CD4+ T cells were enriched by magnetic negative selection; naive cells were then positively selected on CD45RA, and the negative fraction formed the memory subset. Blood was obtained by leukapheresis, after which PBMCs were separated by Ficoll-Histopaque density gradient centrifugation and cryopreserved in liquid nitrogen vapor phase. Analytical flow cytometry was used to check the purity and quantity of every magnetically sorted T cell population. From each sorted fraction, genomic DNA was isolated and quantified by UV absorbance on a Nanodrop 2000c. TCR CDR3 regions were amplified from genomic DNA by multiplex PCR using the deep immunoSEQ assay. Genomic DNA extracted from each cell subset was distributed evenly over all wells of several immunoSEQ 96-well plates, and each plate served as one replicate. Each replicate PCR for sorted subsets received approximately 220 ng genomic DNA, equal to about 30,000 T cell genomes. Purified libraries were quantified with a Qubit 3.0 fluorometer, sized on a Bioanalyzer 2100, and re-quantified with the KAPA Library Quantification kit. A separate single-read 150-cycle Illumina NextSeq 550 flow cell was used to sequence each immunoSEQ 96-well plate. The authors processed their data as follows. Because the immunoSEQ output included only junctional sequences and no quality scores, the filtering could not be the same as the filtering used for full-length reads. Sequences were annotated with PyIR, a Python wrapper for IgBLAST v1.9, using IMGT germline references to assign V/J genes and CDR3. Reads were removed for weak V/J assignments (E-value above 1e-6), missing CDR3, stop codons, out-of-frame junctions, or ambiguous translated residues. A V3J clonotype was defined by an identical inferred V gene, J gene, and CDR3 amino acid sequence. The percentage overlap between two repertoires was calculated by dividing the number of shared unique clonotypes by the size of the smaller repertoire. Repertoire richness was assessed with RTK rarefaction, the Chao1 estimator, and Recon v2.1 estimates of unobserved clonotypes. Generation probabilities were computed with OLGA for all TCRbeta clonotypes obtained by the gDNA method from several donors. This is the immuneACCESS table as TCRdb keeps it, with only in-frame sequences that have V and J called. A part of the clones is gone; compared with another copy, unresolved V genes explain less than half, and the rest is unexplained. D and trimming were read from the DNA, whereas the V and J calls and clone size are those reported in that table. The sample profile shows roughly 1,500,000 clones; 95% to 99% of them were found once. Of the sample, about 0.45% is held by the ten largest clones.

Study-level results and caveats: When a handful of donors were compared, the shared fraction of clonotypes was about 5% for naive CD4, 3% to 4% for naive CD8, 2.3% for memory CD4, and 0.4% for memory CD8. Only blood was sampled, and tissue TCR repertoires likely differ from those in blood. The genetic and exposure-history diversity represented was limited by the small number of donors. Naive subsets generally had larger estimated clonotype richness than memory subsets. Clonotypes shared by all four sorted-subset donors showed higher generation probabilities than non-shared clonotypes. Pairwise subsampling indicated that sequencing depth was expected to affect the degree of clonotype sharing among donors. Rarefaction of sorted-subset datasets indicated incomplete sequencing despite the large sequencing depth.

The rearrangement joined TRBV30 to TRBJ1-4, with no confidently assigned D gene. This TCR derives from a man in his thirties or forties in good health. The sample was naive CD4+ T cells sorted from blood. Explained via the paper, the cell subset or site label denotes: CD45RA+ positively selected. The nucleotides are TGTGCCTGGAGGACCGCTGCCGAAAAACTGTTTTTT. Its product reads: CAWRTAAEKLFF.